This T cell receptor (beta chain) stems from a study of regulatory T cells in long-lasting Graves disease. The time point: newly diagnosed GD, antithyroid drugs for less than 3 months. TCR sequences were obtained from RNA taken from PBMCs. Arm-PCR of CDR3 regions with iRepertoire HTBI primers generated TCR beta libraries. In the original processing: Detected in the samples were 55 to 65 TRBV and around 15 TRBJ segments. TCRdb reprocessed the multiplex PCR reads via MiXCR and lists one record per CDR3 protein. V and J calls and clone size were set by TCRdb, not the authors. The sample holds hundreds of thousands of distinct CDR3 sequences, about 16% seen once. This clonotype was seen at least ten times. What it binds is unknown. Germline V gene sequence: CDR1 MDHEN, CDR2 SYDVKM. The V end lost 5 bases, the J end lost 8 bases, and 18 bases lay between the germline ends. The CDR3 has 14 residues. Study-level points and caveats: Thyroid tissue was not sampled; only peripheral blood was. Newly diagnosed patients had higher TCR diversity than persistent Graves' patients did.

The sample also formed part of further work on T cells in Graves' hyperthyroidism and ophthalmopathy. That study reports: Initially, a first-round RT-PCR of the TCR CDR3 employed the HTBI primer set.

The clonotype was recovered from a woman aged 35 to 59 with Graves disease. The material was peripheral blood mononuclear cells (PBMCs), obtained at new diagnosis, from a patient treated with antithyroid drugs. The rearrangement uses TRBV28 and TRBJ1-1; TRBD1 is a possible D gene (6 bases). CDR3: CASSPEMLQGEAFF. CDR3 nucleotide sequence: TGTGCCAGCAGTCCCGAGATGTTACAGGGAGAAGCTTTCTTT.